This T cell receptor (beta chain) was captured by sequencing in a study of blood T cell repertoires in COVID-19 (dated by TCRdb to the early 2020s). Background for the entire study: The collaborator samples originated in the United States, Italy and Spain and spanned the acute and convalescent phases of COVID-19. The prospective study material was composed of cDNA or gDNA derived from T cells, B-cell-depleted T cells, or PBMCs. The dataset comprised deeply sampled blood TCRbeta repertoires from subjects exposed to, actively infected with, or recovered from COVID-19. A freely available public database, intended as a resource for researchers studying the immune response to SARS-CoV-2, is where the repertoires were released. Samples came from the ongoing ImmuneRACE study (first 160 participants) plus 1,254 subjects from 6 global collaborators. The sample metadata nearly always contained a de-identified subject ID, COVID-19 status, age in years and sex. Where HLA class I and class II types were available, the types were taken from metadata supplied by the sample provider, not from assay-based typing. General study outcomes and caveats: Clinical and demographic metadata were provided uncurated, with the amount varying by source and participant.

TCRbeta CDR3 regions were amplified from genomic DNA by means of the immunoSEQ Assay, a bias-controlled multiplex PCR. The authors' analysis ran thus. Nucleated cell counts per sample were estimated from amplification of reference gene primers within the assay. To quantify the absolute abundance of each unique TCRbeta CDR3 rearrangement, sequence reads were collapsed and filtered. For each sample, productive Simpson clonality was calculated as the square root of Simpson's diversity index over productive rearrangements. TCRdb's version of the immuneACCESS table is confined to in-frame rearrangements and falls short of the full clone set. An unresolved V gene accounts for under half of the shortfall where checked; the remainder is of unknown origin. That table furnishes V, J and clone size, whereas the DNA furnished D and trimming. The sample table records over 350,000 clones; around nine tenths of these occur just once. The top ten clonotypes cover over 0.9% of the sample.

Looking up the germline V gene (reference sequence) yields CDR1 PRHDT and CDR2 FYEKMQ. The cysteine opens and the phenylalanine closes a CDR3 of 14 amino acids. This entry keeps only the CDR3 DNA: 42 bases, framed from base 1. V is pared back by 6 bases and J by 0 bases, with 6 bases lying between the germline termini. Points on this clone: Which antigen it targets is not known. No clone much larger than this one lies a single base away; base qualities are absent.

Participants in the prospective study were enrolled through a virtual design, were aged roughly 18 to 100 years, and lived in roughly 26 United States geographic areas. In the prospective study, cohorts were assigned on the basis of participant-reported clinical history obtained from a screening survey and a study questionnaire. In the prospective study, mobile phlebotomists collected whole blood, serum and a nasopharyngeal or oropharyngeal swab from each participant. Over a roughly 2-month period, participants in the prospective study had the option of providing additional blood draws and questionnaires. Before DNA extraction, prospective study blood samples were shipped either frozen or at room temperature.

The receptor chain draws on TRBV13 and TRBJ2-6; the D gene cannot be resolved reliably. The sample consisted of PBMCs or T cells enriched from blood (not recorded which). This TCR was recovered from a woman in her thirties with acute COVID-19. The nucleotide sequence is given as TGTGCCAGCAGTTATCTCTCTGGGGCCAACGTCCTGACTTTC. It translates as CASSYLSGANVLTF.